These 17 T cell receptor beta chains originate from one sample sequenced in a study of graft-versus-host responses after intestinal transplantation (dated by TCRdb to the early 2020s). Library preparation employed the immunoSEQ multiplex PCR assay. TCRdb took over this immuneACCESS table, retaining in-frame rearrangements with V and J assigned. Such tables are incomplete; in checked studies, under half of the missing clones stem from an unresolved V gene, and the remainder is unexplained. A total of 15,000 to 20,000 clones appear in this sample, 83% of them only once. 3.5% to 4% of the sample comes from the top ten. To isolate intraepithelial and lamina propria lymphocytes from graft specimens, dithiothreitol, EDTA incubations and collagenase D digestion were used. The specimen was ileum tissue, collected around 600 days after intestinal transplantation. All receptors derive from a human patient who received an intestinal transplant, so some T cells may come from the graft donor.

This clone appeared a single time. The gene calls are TRBV18 and TRBJ2-3, with a weak D call TRBD2 (6 bases). The ends were cut back, 6 bases at V and 5 bases at J, with 15 bases in the middle. The CDR3 has 14 amino acids. The germline CDR1 and CDR2 sequences are KGHSH and LQKENI. This CDR3 reads CASSGGSTVDTQYF. The DNA for the CDR3 is TGTGCCAGCTCGGGAGGTTCTACGGTAGATACGCAGTATTTT.

The chain joins TRBV27 to TRBJ2-5; 7 positions match TRBD1. CDR3 length equals 17 residues. CDR1 is MNHEY and CDR2 is SMNVEV in the germline V gene (reference sequence). V lost 3 bases, J lost 5 bases, and 15 bases stayed unmatched. CDR3 in DNA: TGTGCCAGCAGTTTTGGCCGGACAGGCTTAATTTGGGAGACCCAGTACTTC. It encodes CASSFGRTGLIWETQYF.

The V and J genes are TRBV14 and TRBJ2-5; TRBD2 agrees at 7 bases. CDR3 length: 17 amino acids. Trimming removed 1 base from V and 6 bases from J; junction bases left unmatched: 14. The germline CDR1 and CDR2 sequences are SGHDN and FVKESK. CDR3 sequence: CASSQGLGTTPSKTQYF. The CDR3 region has the DNA TGTGCCAGCAGCCAAGGACTCGGGACTACTCCCTCCAAGACCCAGTACTTC. The variable domain in full, completed from reference TRBV14 and TRBJ2-5, reads EAGVTQFPSHSVIEKGQTVTLRCDPISGHDNLYWYRRVMGKEIKFLLHFVKESKQDESGMPNNRFLAERTGGTYSTLKVQPAELEDSGVYFCASSQGLGTTPSKTQYFGPGTRLLVL.

The rearrangement joins TRBV7-8 to TRBJ2-2; D is undetermined. Germline V gives CDR1 SGHVS, CDR2 FQNEAQ. The CDR3 runs to 12 residues. Trimming took off 5 bases at V and 7 bases at J, with 8 bases between the two ends. The CDR3 spells CASSTRFGELFF. CDR3 nucleotide sequence: TGTGCCAGCAGCACCCGATTCGGGGAGCTGTTTTTT.

This chain connects TRBV5-1 to TRBJ2-1, with no clear D. The CDR3 sequence is 13 residues long. The V gene lost 1 base and the J gene lost 9 bases, with 11 bases spanning the gap. Germline V CDR1 and CDR2: SGHRS, YFSETQ. CDR3 DNA: TGCGCCAGCAGCTTGTCCCTAATTAGTGAGCAGTTCTTC. Translated: CASSLSLISEQFF.

About this clone itself: Germline and junction disagree at one end, which may indicate a read error. The chain has TRBV7-8 and TRBJ1-1, with D unresolved. Germline V gives CDR1 SGHVS, CDR2 FQNEAQ. CDR3 size: 15 residues. The CDR3 sequence: CASSLETYMNTEAFF. The CDR3 nucleotides read TGTGCCAGCAGTTTAGAGACATATATGAACACTGAAGCTTTCTTT.

The genes are TRBV30 and TRBJ1-4; the D is unclear. V was pared by 2 bases and J by 8 bases, with 12 bases between. CDR3 length: 13 residues. Germline CDR1 and CDR2: GTSNPN and SVGIG (reference sequence). The CDR3 bases are TGTGCCTGGAGTCGACTCCCCGGGGAAAAACTGTTTTTT. It yields the protein CAWSRLPGEKLFF.

This clone has a handful of counts. The V and J genes are TRBV10-3 and TRBJ1-3; TRBD1 aligns across 7 bases. The germline CDR1 and CDR2 sequences are ENHRY and SYGVKD. This CDR3 has 14 residues. V lost 10 bases, J lost 2 bases, and 8 bases stayed unmatched. As DNA, the CDR3 is TGTGCCACGGCAACAGGGGAGCCTGGAAACACCATATATTTT. Translated, it gives CATATGEPGNTIYF.

This chain links TRBV7-9 with TRBJ2-1; no reliable D call. The CDR3 is 12 residues long. The V gene lost 3 bases and the J gene lost 10 bases, with 10 bases spanning the gap. CDR1 is SEHNR and CDR2 is FQNEAQ in the germline V gene (reference sequence). Here the CDR3 reads CASSFGGAEQFF. Written as DNA, the CDR3 is TGTGCCAGCAGCTTTGGCGGCGCCGAGCAGTTCTTC. Looking up the rest from reference TRBV7-9 and TRBJ2-1 gives the full variable domain: DTGVSQNPRHKITKRGQNVTFRCDPISEHNRLYWYRQTLGQGPEFLTYFQNEAQLEKSRLLSDRFSAERPKGSFSTLEIQRTEQGDSAMYLCASSFGGAEQFFGPGTRLTVL.

This chain connects TRBV27 to TRBJ2-5, with TRBD1 matching 8 bases. The J call is in doubt because the DNA end fits TRBJ2-7 better. This CDR3 is built from 14 residues. CDR1 and CDR2 from the germline V gene are MNHEY and SMNVEV (reference sequence). The CDR3 sequence is CASSLYQGAYEQYF. The CDR3 region has the DNA TGTGCCAGCAGCCTCTACCAGGGGGCTTACGAGCAGTACTTC.

V is TRBV9 and J is TRBJ1-3, with D possibly being TRBD1 (6 bases). Trimming took off 0 bases at V and 3 bases at J, with 16 bases between the two ends. Germline V gives CDR1 SGDLS, CDR2 YYNGEE. The CDR3 extends over 17 amino acids. Written as DNA, the CDR3 is TGTGCCAGCAGCGTAGCAGGGGAGGGTATCTTTGGAAACACCATATATTTT. Protein sequence: CASSVAGEGIFGNTIYF.

This chain uses TRBV7-9 with TRBJ2-5, with D possibly TRBD1 on 6 matching bases. The CDR3 covers 13 residues. Trimming pared 4 bases from V and 3 bases from J, leaving 9 bases between. Germline assignment: CDR1 SEHNR and CDR2 FQNEAQ (reference sequence). CDR3 region: CASSSDSEETQYF. Here the CDR3 DNA reads TGTGCCAGCAGCTCGGACAGTGAAGAGACCCAGTACTTC.

The V and J genes are TRBV5-1 and TRBJ2-1; TRBD2 matches 8 bases. The CDR3 runs to 15 residues. From germline, CDR1 is SGHRS and CDR2 YFSETQ. Germline trimming cut 0 bases from V and 7 bases from J; bases unmatched to any gene: 6. The CDR3 DNA follows: TGCGCCAGCAGCTTGGAGGCGGGGGGACTTAATGAGCAGTTCTTC. This codes for CASSLEAGGLNEQFF.

The V call is TRBV6-1, the J call TRBJ2-7; D is possibly TRBD2 (6 bases). Germline loops: CDR1 MNHNS, CDR2 SASEGT. The V and J ends lost 6 bases and 6 bases respectively, with 12 bases between them. This CDR3 has 12 residues. This CDR3 is CASSRLVSEQYF. CDR3 nucleotides: TGTGCCAGCAGCCGACTAGTGAGCGAGCAGTACTTC.

The chain links TRBV6-1 to TRBJ2-5, with 8 bases identical to TRBD2. V lost 8 bases and J lost 0; bases outside the gene matches: 8. The CDR3 is 15 amino acids. In germline, CDR1 is MNHNS, CDR2 SASEGT. Here the CDR3 DNA reads TGTGCCAGCGCGGGGGAGCGGGGGTACCAAGAGACCCAGTACTTC. Its translation: CASAGERGYQETQYF.

The chain carries TRBV19 and TRBJ2-7, with 10 bases identical to TRBD2. The length of the CDR3 is 13 residues. Germline CDR1 LNHDA, CDR2 SQIVND (reference sequence). Trimming removed 6 bases from V and 3 bases from J; junction bases left unmatched: 2. The CDR3 reads CASRLAGGYEQYF. DNA of the CDR3: TGTGCCAGTAGGTTAGCGGGGGGCTACGAGCAGTACTTC.

V is TRBV27 and J is TRBJ2-7; D is possibly TRBD1 (5 bases). With 5 bases removed from V and 5 bases from J, the gap between germline ends came to 13 bases. CDR3 length: 13 residues. The germline gives CDR1 MNHEY, CDR2 SMNVEV (reference sequence). CDR3 bases: TGTGCCAGCAGTGGGCAGGGTCTCGACGAGCAGTACTTC. This gives the protein CASSGQGLDEQYF.